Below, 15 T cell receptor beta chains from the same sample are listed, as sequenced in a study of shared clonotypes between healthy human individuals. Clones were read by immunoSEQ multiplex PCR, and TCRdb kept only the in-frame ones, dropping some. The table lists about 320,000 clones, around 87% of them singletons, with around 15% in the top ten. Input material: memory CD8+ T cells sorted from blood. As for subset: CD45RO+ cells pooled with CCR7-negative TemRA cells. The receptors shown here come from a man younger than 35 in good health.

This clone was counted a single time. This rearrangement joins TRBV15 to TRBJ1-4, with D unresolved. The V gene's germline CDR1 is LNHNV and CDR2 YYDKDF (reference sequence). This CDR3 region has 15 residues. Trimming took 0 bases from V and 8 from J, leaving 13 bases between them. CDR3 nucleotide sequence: TGTGCCACCAGCAGAGATCGGTCAGGCCTCGAAAAACTGTTTTTT. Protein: CATSRDRSGLEKLFF.

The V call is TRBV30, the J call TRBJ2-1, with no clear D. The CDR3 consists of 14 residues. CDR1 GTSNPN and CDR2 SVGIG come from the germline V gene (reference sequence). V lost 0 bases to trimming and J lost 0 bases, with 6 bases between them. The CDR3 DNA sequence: TGTGCCTGGAGTGTACTCAGCTCCTACAATGAGCAGTTCTTC. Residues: CAWSVLSSYNEQFF.

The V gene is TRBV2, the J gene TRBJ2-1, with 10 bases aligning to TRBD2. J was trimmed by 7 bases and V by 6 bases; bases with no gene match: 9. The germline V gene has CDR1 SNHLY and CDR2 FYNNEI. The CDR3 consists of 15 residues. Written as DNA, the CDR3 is TGTGCCAGCAGGTATACGACTAGCGGGTTTAATGAGCAGTTCTTC. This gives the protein CASRYTTSGFNEQFF.

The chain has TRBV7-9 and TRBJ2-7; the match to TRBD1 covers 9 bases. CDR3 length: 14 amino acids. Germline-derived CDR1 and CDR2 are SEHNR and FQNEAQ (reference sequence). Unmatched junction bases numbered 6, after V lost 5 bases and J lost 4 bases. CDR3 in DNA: TGTGCCAGCAGCCCCCCGACAGGGGGTTACGAGCAGTACTTC. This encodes CASSPPTGGYEQYF.

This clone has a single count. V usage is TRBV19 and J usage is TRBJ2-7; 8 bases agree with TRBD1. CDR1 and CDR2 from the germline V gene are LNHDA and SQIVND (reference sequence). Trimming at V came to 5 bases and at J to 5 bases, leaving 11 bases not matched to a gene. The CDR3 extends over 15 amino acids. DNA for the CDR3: TGTGCCAGTAGTCCCCGGACAGGGCCTCTCGACGAGCAGTACTTC. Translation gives CASSPRTGPLDEQYF.

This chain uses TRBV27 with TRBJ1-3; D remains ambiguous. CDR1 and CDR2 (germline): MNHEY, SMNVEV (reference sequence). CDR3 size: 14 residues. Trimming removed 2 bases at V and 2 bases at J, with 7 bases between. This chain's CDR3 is CASSLNGPGNTIYF. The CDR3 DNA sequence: TGTGCCAGCAGTTTAAATGGGCCTGGAAACACCATATATTTT.

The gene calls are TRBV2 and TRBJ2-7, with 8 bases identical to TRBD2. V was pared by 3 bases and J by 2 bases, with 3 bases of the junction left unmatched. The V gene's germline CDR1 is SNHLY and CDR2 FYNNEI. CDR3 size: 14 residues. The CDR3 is CASSDGGGTYEQYF. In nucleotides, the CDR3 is TGTGCCAGCAGTGATGGCGGGGGGACCTACGAGCAGTACTTC.

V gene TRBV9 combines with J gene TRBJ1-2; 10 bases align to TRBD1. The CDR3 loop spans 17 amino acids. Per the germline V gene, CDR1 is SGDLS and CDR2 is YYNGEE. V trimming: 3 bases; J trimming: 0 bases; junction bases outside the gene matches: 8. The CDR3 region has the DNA TGTGCCAGCAGCGGACGACAGGGGGCCCTCTCTAACTATGGCTACACCTTC. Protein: CASSGRQGALSNYGYTF.

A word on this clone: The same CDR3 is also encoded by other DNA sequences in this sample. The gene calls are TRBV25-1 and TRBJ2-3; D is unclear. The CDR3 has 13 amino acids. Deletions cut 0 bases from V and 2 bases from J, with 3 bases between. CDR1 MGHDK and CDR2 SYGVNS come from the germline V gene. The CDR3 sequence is CASSEYNTDTQYF. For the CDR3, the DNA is TGTGCCAGCAGTGAATACAACACAGATACGCAGTATTTT.

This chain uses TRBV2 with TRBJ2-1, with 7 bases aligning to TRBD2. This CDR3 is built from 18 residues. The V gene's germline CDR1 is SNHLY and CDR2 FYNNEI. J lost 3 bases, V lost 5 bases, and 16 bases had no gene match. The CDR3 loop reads CASSKKFLIAGIYNEQFF. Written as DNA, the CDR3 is TGTGCCAGCAGTAAAAAATTCTTAATAGCGGGCATCTACAATGAGCAGTTCTTC. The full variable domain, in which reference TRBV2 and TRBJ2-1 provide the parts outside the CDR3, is EPEVTQTPSHQVTQMGQEVILRCVPISNHLYFYWYRQILGQKVEFLVSFYNNEISEKSEIFDDQFSVERPDGSNFTLKIRSTKLEDSAMYFCASSKKFLIAGIYNEQFFGPGTRLTVL.

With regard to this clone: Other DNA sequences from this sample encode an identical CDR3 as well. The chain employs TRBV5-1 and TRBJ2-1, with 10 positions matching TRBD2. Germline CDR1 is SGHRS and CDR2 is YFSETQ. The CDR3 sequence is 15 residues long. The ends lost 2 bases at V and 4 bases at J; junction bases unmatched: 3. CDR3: CASSLAGGLYNEQFF. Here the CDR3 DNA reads TGCGCCAGCAGCTTAGCGGGGGGGCTATACAATGAGCAGTTCTTC.

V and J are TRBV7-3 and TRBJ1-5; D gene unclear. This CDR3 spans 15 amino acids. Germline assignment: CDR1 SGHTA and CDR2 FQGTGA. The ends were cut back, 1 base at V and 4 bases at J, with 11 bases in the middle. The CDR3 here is CASSLMASPNQPQHF. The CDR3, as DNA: TGTGCCAGCAGCTTAATGGCCAGCCCGAATCAGCCCCAGCATTTT.

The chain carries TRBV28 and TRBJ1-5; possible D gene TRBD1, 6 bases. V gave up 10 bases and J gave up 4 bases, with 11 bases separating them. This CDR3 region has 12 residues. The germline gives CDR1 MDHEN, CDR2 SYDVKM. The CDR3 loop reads CAIGTGNQPQHF. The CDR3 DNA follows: TGTGCCATCGGAACAGGGAATCAGCCCCAGCATTTT.

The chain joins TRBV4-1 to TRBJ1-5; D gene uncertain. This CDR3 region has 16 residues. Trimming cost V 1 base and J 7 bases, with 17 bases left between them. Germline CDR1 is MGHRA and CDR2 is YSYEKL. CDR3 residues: CASSQVFGHLKQPQHF. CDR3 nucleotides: TGCGCCAGCAGCCAAGTTTTTGGCCACCTAAAGCAGCCCCAGCATTTT.

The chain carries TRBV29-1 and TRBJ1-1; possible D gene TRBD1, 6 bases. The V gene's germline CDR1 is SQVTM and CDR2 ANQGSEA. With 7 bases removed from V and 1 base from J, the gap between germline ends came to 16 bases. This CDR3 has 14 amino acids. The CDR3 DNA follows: TGCAGCGCTGTACAGACAGGAACGAACACTGAAGCTTTCTTT. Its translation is CSAVQTGTNTEAFF.